This note documents a single T cell receptor beta chain sequence. Its specificity is not known. The CDR3 runs to 14 residues. The germline V gene has CDR1 MNHNY and CDR2 SVGAGI (reference sequence). V lost 4 bases and J 5 bases, leaving 15 bases between the germline ends. Assay: immunoSEQ multiplex PCR; the TCRdb copy retains only in-frame clones and omits some. The repertoire consists of some 54,000 clones, with 90% occurring once and the leading ten covering around 2.9%. These data originate in a study of cytomegalovirus exposure and HLA in healthy donors. General study results and limits: Through in vitro validation, three CMV-associated chains were shown to be specific for CMV antigens. It was 160 or so TCR beta chains that were listed as cytomegalovirus-associated.

The receptor was derived from a man aged 18 to 30 in good health and CMV-seronegative. This sequence joins TRBV6-6 and TRBJ2-7; tentative D call: TRBD1 (6 bases). The source material was PBMCs. The CDR3: CASSSSGDIDEQYF. DNA of the CDR3: TGTGCCAGCAGTTCCTCCGGGGACATAGACGAGCAGTACTTC.